Included here is one TCR beta chain sequence, with context. Trimming left V 9 bases short and J 5 bases short, with 16 bases between. Germline loops: CDR1 MGHDK, CDR2 SYGVNS. This CDR3 has 13 amino acids. The sample originates from a study of T-cell memory formation after mild COVID-19. Constant-segment primers and 5'RACE yielded cDNA libraries for TCR alpha and TCR beta, each carrying sample barcodes and UMIs. TCRdb used MiXCR to reprocess the 5' RACE reads, holding one entry per CDR3 protein. Among hundreds of thousands of distinct CDR3 sequences listed, roughly 14% were seen once. The sequencing sample was made of PBMCs or a T cell subset sorted from them (not recorded which). This chain links TRBV25-1 with TRBJ1-1; a weak D match, TRBD1 (5 bases). This receptor was taken from a man in his late teens or twenties who had mild COVID-19 (a few samples of this study predate the infection). Cell type and time point are not known. The CDR3 sequence is CASSGTRRTEAFF. CDR3 DNA: TGTGCCAGTTCAGGGACTCGGAGGACTGAAGCTTTCTTT.